These 20 T cell receptor beta chains originate from one sample sequenced in a study of blood T cell repertoires in COVID-19. Libraries were prepared by immunoSEQ multiplex PCR; TCRdb keeps only in-frame clonotypes and omits some of them. The repertoire consists of roughly 300,000 clones, with 80% to 90% occurring once and the leading ten covering roughly 12%. Sequencing was done on a sample of peripheral blood. Source of these receptors: a woman aged 25 to 39 with COVID-19, enrolled during active disease.

The rearrangement joins TRBV2 to TRBJ1-2, with D tentatively TRBD1 (6 bases). CDR1 and CDR2 (germline): SNHLY, FYNNEI. This CDR3 spans 15 amino acids. V lost 4 bases, J lost 5 bases, and 17 bases lay in between. This chain's CDR3 is CASSAGTGNTYGYTF. Written as DNA, the CDR3 is TGTGCCAGCAGTGCCGGAACAGGGAACACTTATGGCTACACCTTC.

The genes are TRBV5-1 and TRBJ1-1, with 9 bases lining up with TRBD1. Germline CDR1 and CDR2: SGHRS and YFSETQ. The CDR3 is made up of 14 amino acids. V gave up 2 bases and J gave up 4 bases; unmatched junction bases: 3. For the CDR3, the DNA is TGCGCCAGCAGCTTTACAGGGGGCGGCACTGAAGCTTTCTTT. This encodes CASSFTGGGTEAFF. Supplemented by reference TRBV5-1 and TRBJ1-1, the full variable domain reads KAGVTQTPRYLIKTRGQQVTLSCSPISGHRSVSWYQQTPGQGLQFLFEYFSETQRNKGNFPGRFSGRQFSNSRSEMNVSTLELGDSALYLCASSFTGGGTEAFFGQGTRLTVV.

The chain joins TRBV19 to TRBJ1-3; D is ambiguous. The V and J ends lost 9 bases and 0 bases respectively, with 12 bases between them. Germline assignment: CDR1 LNHDA and CDR2 SQIVND (reference sequence). This CDR3 is built from 14 residues. The CDR3 nucleotides read TGTGCCAGCTCCTCTCGGGTCTCTGGAAACACCATATATTTT. Translation: CASSSRVSGNTIYF.

Only a few counts were recorded for this clone. J is TRBJ2-1 and V is TRBV2; 8 bases are shared with TRBD2. The junction had 12 bases not matched to a gene; V was cut back by 2 bases and J by 15 bases. The CDR3 covers 14 residues. Germline loops: CDR1 SNHLY, CDR2 FYNNEI. This CDR3 is CASSESYSGASMFF. The CDR3 DNA reads as TGTGCCAGCAGTGAAAGTTATAGCGGGGCTAGCATGTTCTTC.

The chain uses TRBV2 and TRBJ1-4, with TRBD1 matching 7 bases. The germline V gene encodes CDR1 SNHLY and CDR2 FYNNEI. The V gene end was trimmed by 6 bases and the J gene end by 3 bases; junction bases not matched to a gene: 7. The CDR3 has 15 residues. CDR3 protein: CASREQGTPNEKLFF. The CDR3 coding sequence is TGTGCCAGCAGGGAACAGGGGACGCCTAATGAAAAACTGTTTTTT.

This chain joins TRBV29-1 and TRBJ1-2; D is possibly TRBD1 (5 bases). The CDR3 is made up of 11 amino acids. The ends were cut back, 7 bases at V and 5 bases at J, with 11 bases in the middle. Germline V CDR1 and CDR2: SQVTM, ANQGSEA. The CDR3 is CSAHQGYGYTF. Written as DNA, the CDR3 is TGCAGCGCACACCAGGGTTATGGCTACACCTTC.

This rearrangement joins TRBV5-4 to TRBJ2-7, with 7 bases identical to TRBD1. The V gene end was trimmed by 0 bases and the J gene end by 5 bases; junction bases not matched to a gene: 8. CDR1 SGHNT and CDR2 YYREEE come from the germline V gene (reference sequence). The CDR3 sequence is 15 residues long. The CDR3 region has the DNA TGTGCCAGCAGCTTGGAGGGAAGGGGGCGGAACGAGCAGTACTTC. Amino acids: CASSLEGRGRNEQYF.

The V gene is TRBV6-5, the J gene TRBJ1-1; TRBD1 matches at 7 bases. Germline CDR1 reads MNHEY; CDR2 reads SVGAGI. Trimming at V came to 2 bases and at J to 6 bases, leaving 9 bases not matched to a gene. The CDR3 has 15 amino acids. The DNA of the CDR3 is TGTGCCAGCAGTTACGAGGGGGCACGGTCCGCTGAAGCTTTCTTT. The encoded protein is CASSYEGARSAEAFF.

The chain carries TRBV5-5 and TRBJ2-1; 9 nucleotides match TRBD2. CDR3 length: 15 amino acids. Trimming removed 5 bases from V and 8 bases from J; junction bases left unmatched: 11. From germline, CDR1 is SGHKS and CDR2 YYEKEE (reference sequence). The DNA for the CDR3 is TGTGCCAGCAGACCACCCGGGACTAGCACCCATGAGCAGTTCTTC. Protein sequence: CASRPPGTSTHEQFF.

This clone appeared once. The V gene is TRBV5-1, the J gene TRBJ2-5, with 7 bases matching TRBD1. Germline V gives CDR1 SGHRS, CDR2 YFSETQ. This CDR3 region has 13 residues. The V and J ends lost 5 bases and 4 bases, in that order; junction bases with no gene match: 5. In DNA form, the CDR3 reads TGCGCCAGCAGTCGAGGGGGCGTAGAGACCCAGTACTTC. Encoded protein: CASSRGGVETQYF.

The chain carries TRBV7-9 and TRBJ2-1; 9 bases fit TRBD2. Germline CDR1 is SEHNR and CDR2 is FQNEAQ (reference sequence). The CDR3 covers 13 residues. Trimming at V came to 8 bases and at J to 8 bases, leaving 7 bases not matched to a gene. Here the CDR3 reads CASGGGAGDEQFF. The CDR3 DNA reads as TGTGCCAGCGGCGGGGGGGCAGGGGATGAGCAGTTCTTC.

The chain couples TRBV28 to TRBJ2-5, with 12 bases aligning to TRBD2. The CDR3 runs to 16 residues. Germline V lookup: CDR1 MDHEN, CDR2 SYDVKM. Trimming at V came to 2 bases and at J to 4 bases, leaving 5 bases not matched to a gene. CDR3 bases: TGTGCCAGCAGTTTAGGACTAGCGGGGTTGCGAGAGACCCAGTACTTC. It is translated as CASSLGLAGLRETQYF. The variable domain in full, with the rest retrieved from reference TRBV28 and TRBJ2-5, is DVKVTQSSRYLVKRTGEKVFLECVQDMDHENMFWYRQDPGLGLRLIYFSYDVKMKEKGDIPEGYSVSREKKERFSLILESASTNQTSMYLCASSLGLAGLRETQYFGPGTRLLVL.

The V and J genes are TRBV19 and TRBJ2-7; 12 positions agree with TRBD2. V gave up 5 bases and J gave up 6 bases; unmatched junction bases: 11. The CDR3 length is 16 residues. Germline values: CDR1 LNHDA, CDR2 SQIVND (reference sequence). As DNA, the CDR3 is TGTGCCAGTAGTCAAGGACTAGCGGGGACATACGGCGAGCAGTACTTC. It codes for CASSQGLAGTYGEQYF.

V and J are TRBV27 and TRBJ2-3; no clear D. V was shortened by 2 bases and J by 5 bases, with 14 bases between the two germline ends. In germline, CDR1 is MNHEY, CDR2 SMNVEV (reference sequence). This CDR3 has 15 residues. The CDR3 reads CASSLAFLLRDTQYF. CDR3 DNA: TGTGCCAGCAGTTTAGCGTTTCTTTTGAGAGATACGCAGTATTTT.

The chain links TRBV29-1 to TRBJ2-7; maybe TRBD1 (5 bases). Germline CDR1 SQVTM, CDR2 ANQGSEA. The CDR3 runs 12 residues. The germline V and J ends were trimmed by 5 bases and 0 bases, with 8 bases remaining between them. CDR3 protein: CSVTGSSYEQYF. In nucleotides, the CDR3 is TGCAGCGTTACAGGAAGCTCCTACGAGCAGTACTTC.

The chain has TRBV5-1 and TRBJ1-6; D not resolved. The V gene's germline CDR1 is SGHRS and CDR2 YFSETQ. The CDR3 extends over 15 amino acids. Trimming stripped 4 bases from V and 5 bases from J, with 13 bases between. The CDR3 region is CASSPAGIDNSPLHF. DNA for the CDR3: TGCGCCAGCAGCCCTGCGGGAATCGATAATTCACCCCTCCACTTT.

The CDR3 DNA sequence: TGTGCCAGCAATAATGGCACAGATACGCAGTATTTT. Protein product: CASNNGTDTQYF. The chain recombines TRBV27 with TRBJ2-3; D is uncertain. Germline V CDR1 and CDR2: MNHEY, SMNVEV (reference sequence). The V end was cut by 7 bases, the J end by 1 base, with 6 bases between. This CDR3 is built from 12 residues.

The chain couples TRBV2 to TRBJ2-2; D perhaps matches TRBD1 (6 bases). The CDR3 length is 16 residues. Per the germline V gene, CDR1 is SNHLY and CDR2 is FYNNEI. V lost 5 bases and J 1 base, leaving 14 bases between the germline ends. This CDR3 is CASSIFGQKNTGELFF. The CDR3 coding sequence is TGTGCCAGCAGTATTTTCGGACAGAAGAACACCGGGGAGCTGTTTTTT.

The table lists this clone with a few counts. The chain has TRBV5-1 and TRBJ1-1; possibly TRBD1 for D (6 bases). This CDR3 spans 15 amino acids. Between the trimmed V and J ends, which lost 0 bases and 4 bases, there was a span of 13 bases. Germline V gene data show CDR1 as SGHRS and CDR2 as YFSETQ. The CDR3 DNA reads as TGCGCCAGCAGCTTGGCCGCGGGGGGCGGCACTGAAGCTTTCTTT. Its translation is CASSLAAGGGTEAFF.

This clone was recorded once. This chain uses TRBV4-1 with TRBJ1-5; 9 bases fit TRBD1. The CDR3 runs 18 residues. V trimming: 2 bases; J trimming: 2 bases; junction bases outside the gene matches: 10. Germline V gene sequence: CDR1 MGHRA, CDR2 YSYEKL. CDR3 sequence (DNA): TGCGCCAGCAGCCAAACGGGACAGGGCCCTTTCGGCAATCAGCCCCAGCATTTT. It translates to CASSQTGQGPFGNQPQHF.